Below are 32 T cell receptor beta chains sequenced from a single sample in a study of blood T cell repertoires in COVID-19 (TCRdb year 2020). Library construction relied on the immunoSEQ multiplex PCR assay. The table was pulled from immuneACCESS by TCRdb, which kept in-frame rearrangements only. Such tables lose some clones; where checked, under half of the loss comes from unresolved V genes, and the rest has no known cause. Present in this sample are hundreds of thousands of clones, more than 85% of which were seen just once. Around 4.5% of the sample belongs to the ten largest clones. Sequenced: peripheral blood. The receptors were sampled from a young woman with acute or convalescent COVID-19.

The V call is TRBV6-5, the J call TRBJ2-3, with 10 bases fitting TRBD2. Germline V CDR1 and CDR2: MNHEY, SVGAGI. The CDR3 runs to 13 residues. V lost 9 bases to trimming and J lost 7 bases; unmatched junction nucleotides: 7. The CDR3 nucleotides read TGTGCCAGTCCTAGCGGGGGTGGAAATACGCAGTATTTT. It is translated as CASPSGGGNTQYF.

This rearrangement joins TRBV5-6 to TRBJ1-2; D gene ambiguous. Germline loops: CDR1 SGHDT, CDR2 YYEEEE. V gave up 4 bases and J gave up 6 bases, with 16 bases separating them. This CDR3 has 14 residues. CDR3 region: CASSPLVGGHGYTF. As DNA, the CDR3 is TGTGCCAGCAGCCCACTAGTAGGAGGTCATGGCTACACCTTC.

The V and J genes are TRBV5-1 and TRBJ2-7, with unresolved D. Germline values: CDR1 SGHRS, CDR2 YFSETQ. Between the trimmed V and J ends, which lost 6 bases and 1 base, there was a span of 11 bases. This CDR3 has 13 amino acids. The CDR3 reads CASTLSGSYEQYF. The CDR3 region has the DNA TGCGCCAGCACCCTCTCCGGGTCCTACGAGCAGTACTTC.

V gene TRBV6-5 combines with J gene TRBJ2-2; 9 positions match TRBD1. The CDR3 has 16 residues. The V gene end was trimmed by 2 bases and the J gene end by 7 bases; junction bases not matched to a gene: 8. The germline V gene has CDR1 MNHEY and CDR2 SVGAGI. The CDR3 nucleotides read TGTGCCAGCAGTTACGCAACAGGGGGCGCGGGCGGGGAGCTGTTTTTT. It codes for CASSYATGGAGGELFF.

The V and J genes are TRBV28 and TRBJ2-4; 14 bases are shared with TRBD2. The CDR3 is 17 amino acids. From germline, CDR1 is MDHEN and CDR2 SYDVKM. The junction had 9 bases not matched to a gene; V was cut back by 11 bases and J by 0 bases. For the CDR3, the DNA is TGTGCCCACCGACTAGCGGGGGGGGACCTAGCCAAAAACATTCAGTACTTC. Its translation is CAHRLAGGDLAKNIQYF.

The V gene is TRBV10-1, the J gene TRBJ2-7; no firm D call. Deletions cut 3 bases from V and 5 bases from J, with 14 bases between. This CDR3 is built from 14 residues. Germline loops: CDR1 WNHNN, CDR2 SYGVQD (reference sequence). Written as DNA, the CDR3 is TGCGCCAGCAGTGATTTAAAACATTTGGACGAGCAGTACTTC. Amino acid sequence: CASSDLKHLDEQYF.

Here the CDR3 DNA reads TGTGCCAGCAGTGTAGCAAACCCAGCGGGAGGAAACACCATATATTTT. Translating it yields CASSVANPAGGNTIYF. The V and J genes are TRBV6-1 and TRBJ1-3; D not certain. CDR1 and CDR2 (germline): MNHNS, SASEGT. The length of the CDR3 is 16 residues. V was clipped by 4 bases and J by 4 bases, with 17 bases between them.

The chain carries TRBV27 and TRBJ2-1; 11 nucleotides match TRBD2. This CDR3 has 15 residues. The V and J ends lost 3 bases and 4 bases, in that order; junction bases with no gene match: 2. Per germline, CDR1 MNHEY and CDR2 SMNVEV (reference sequence). The chain's CDR3 is CASSLTSGVYNEQFF. CDR3 DNA: TGTGCCAGCAGTTTGACTAGCGGGGTTTACAATGAGCAGTTCTTC.

V gene TRBV27 combines with J gene TRBJ2-2; 8 bases match TRBD1. The germline CDR1 and CDR2 sequences are MNHEY and SMNVEV (reference sequence). The CDR3 extends over 15 amino acids. With 6 bases clipped from V and 2 bases from J, the junction kept 5 bases outside the gene matches. The CDR3, as DNA: TGTGCCAGCAGCAGACAGGGGCCTAACACCGGGGAGCTGTTTTTT. Protein: CASSRQGPNTGELFF.

This CDR3 reads CASSPPYSVEQFF. Here the CDR3 DNA reads TGTGCCAGCAGCCCACCATATAGCGTAGAGCAGTTCTTC. The chain recombines TRBV12-3 or TRBV12-4 with TRBJ2-1; D perhaps matches TRBD2 (5 bases). The CDR3 extends over 13 amino acids. The ends were cut back, 6 bases at V and 10 bases at J, with 16 bases in the middle.

This chain connects TRBV6-5 to TRBJ2-6; a weak D match, TRBD1 (5 bases). Deletions cut 6 bases from V and 4 bases from J, with 13 bases between. This CDR3 has 15 amino acids. The germline gives CDR1 MNHEY, CDR2 SVGAGI. CDR3 region: CASRSDTRGANVLTF. The CDR3 DNA reads as TGTGCCAGCAGATCGGACACGCGAGGGGCCAACGTCCTGACTTTC.

This clone was picked up one time. The chain joins TRBV3-1 (or the pseudogene TRBV3-2) to TRBJ2-1, with D maybe TRBD1 (7 bases). V lost 1 base and J lost 11, with 12 bases in between. The CDR3 covers 13 residues. Per the germline V gene, CDR1 is LGHDT and CDR2 is YNNKEL (reference sequence). This chain's CDR3 is CASSQVRGAQQFF. CDR3 nucleotides: TGTGCCAGCAGCCAAGTCAGGGGGGCCCAGCAGTTCTTC.

V is TRBV11-2 and J is TRBJ1-1, with TRBD1 matching over 10 bases. J was trimmed by 1 base and V by 5 bases; bases with no gene match: 10. Per the germline V gene, CDR1 is SGHAT and CDR2 is FQNNGV. The CDR3 totals 17 residues. The CDR3 loop is CASSPGQGSLKNTEAFF. CDR3 DNA: TGTGCCAGCAGCCCGGGACAGGGGTCGCTTAAGAACACTGAAGCTTTCTTT.

This clone was counted a single time. The chain recombines TRBV27 with TRBJ2-4, with TRBD1 matching over 9 bases. The CDR3 consists of 14 residues. The V gene end was trimmed by 3 bases and the J gene end by 7 bases; junction bases not matched to a gene: 4. The germline V gene encodes CDR1 MNHEY and CDR2 SMNVEV (reference sequence). The CDR3 here is CASSFSGTGNIQYF. The DNA for the CDR3 is TGTGCCAGCAGTTTCTCCGGGACAGGGAACATTCAGTACTTC.

This chain joins TRBV30 and TRBJ1-5, with D tentatively TRBD1 (5 bases). The germline V gene has CDR1 GTSNPN and CDR2 SVGIG (reference sequence). V was cut by 4 bases and J by 7 bases, with 14 bases left in between. This CDR3 has 13 residues. The CDR3 sequence is CAWTGTRGQPQHF. In DNA, the CDR3 is TGTGCCTGGACCGGGACGCGGGGACAGCCCCAGCATTTT.

The rearrangement links TRBV7-9 to TRBJ1-1; a weak D match, TRBD1 (5 bases). The V end was cut by 5 bases, the J end by 11 bases, with 15 bases between. The CDR3 has 12 amino acids. Per the germline V gene, CDR1 is SEHNR and CDR2 is FQNEAQ (reference sequence). For the CDR3, the DNA is TGTGCCAGCAGCCCTGCGGGACCCGATGCTTTCTTT. Its protein is CASSPAGPDAFF.

The chain joins TRBV10-3 to TRBJ1-1; 7 nucleotides align to TRBD1. Per germline, CDR1 ENHRY and CDR2 SYGVKD. This CDR3 contains 14 residues. V lost 6 bases to trimming and J lost 1 base; unmatched junction nucleotides: 5. The CDR3 spells CAISLTGTNTEAFF. DNA for the CDR3: TGTGCCATCAGCCTGACAGGGACGAACACTGAAGCTTTCTTT.

The genes are TRBV2 and TRBJ2-7, with TRBD1 matching over 8 bases. The CDR3 has 15 residues. The germline V gene encodes CDR1 SNHLY and CDR2 FYNNEI. The V and J ends lost 6 bases and 4 bases, in that order; junction bases with no gene match: 11. Here the CDR3 reads CASRSGTGMSYEQYF. CDR3 DNA: TGTGCCAGCAGATCCGGGACAGGCATGAGTTACGAGCAGTACTTC.

This clone was seen just once. This chain joins TRBV6-5 and TRBJ1-6; 7 bases are shared with TRBD1. With V trimmed by 1 base and J by 8 bases, 5 bases remained unmatched. This CDR3 spans 15 amino acids. The germline V gene has CDR1 MNHEY and CDR2 SVGAGI. The CDR3 coding sequence is TGTGCCAGCAGTTACTTGGACAGGAGATATTCACCCCTCCACTTT. This gives the protein CASSYLDRRYSPLHF.

The rearrangement links TRBV20-1 to TRBJ2-5; D might be TRBD1 (6 bases). The CDR3 extends over 16 amino acids. Germline lookup yields CDR1 DFQATT and CDR2 SNEGSKA (reference sequence). V dropped 3 bases and J dropped 4 bases, with 21 bases sitting between them. CDR3: CSASRRITGMAETQYF. The CDR3 coding sequence is TGCAGTGCTAGTAGGAGGATAACAGGGATGGCAGAGACCCAGTACTTC.

The chain is built from TRBV24-1 and TRBJ1-2; D not resolved. Trimming removed 0 bases from V and 6 bases from J, with 7 bases in between. Germline CDR1 reads KGHDR; CDR2 reads SFDVKD. This CDR3 has 13 residues. CDR3 bases: TGTGCCACCAGTGATTTGTTACACAATGGCTACACCTTC. It translates to CATSDLLHNGYTF.

The rearrangement links TRBV5-1 to TRBJ2-1; D not resolved. This CDR3 region has 12 residues. Germline CDR1 and CDR2: SGHRS and YFSETQ. The germline V and J ends were trimmed by 5 bases and 6 bases, with 9 bases remaining between them. The DNA for the CDR3 is TGCGCCAGCAGTACACGTCCCAATGAGCAGTTCTTC. This translates into CASSTRPNEQFF.

This chain uses TRBV11-2 with TRBJ1-1; 10 bases map to TRBD1. The CDR3 has 15 residues. Germline loops: CDR1 SGHAT, CDR2 FQNNGV. Trimming cost V 9 bases and J 5 bases; bases outside gene matches: 12. CDR3 loop: CASRPGTGARTEAFF. As DNA, the CDR3 is TGTGCCAGTCGACCCGGGACAGGGGCCAGAACTGAAGCTTTCTTT.

This chain links TRBV7-9 with TRBJ2-7; 7 bases align to TRBD1. CDR1 and CDR2 from the germline V gene are SEHNR and FQNEAQ (reference sequence). Trimming at V came to 1 base and at J to 4 bases, leaving 4 bases not matched to a gene. This CDR3 region has 14 residues. DNA for the CDR3: TGTGCCAGCAGCTTAGAACAGGGACAGTACGAGCAGTACTTC. Translating gives CASSLEQGQYEQYF.

This clone was counted a single time. The chain combines TRBV6-5 with TRBJ1-1; 7 nucleotides agree with TRBD1. V was pared by 1 base and J by 4 bases, with 0 bases of the junction left unmatched. The CDR3 is 13 residues long. CDR1 and CDR2 (germline): MNHEY, SVGAGI. The CDR3 nucleotides are TGTGCCAGCAGTTACTACAGGGGCACTGAAGCTTTCTTT. Its translation is CASSYYRGTEAFF.

This chain links TRBV5-1 with TRBJ1-5; D unresolved. The CDR3 extends over 14 amino acids. Trimming removed 0 bases at V and 7 bases at J, with 11 bases between. In germline, CDR1 is SGHRS, CDR2 YFSETQ. CDR3 amino acids: CASSLGSEGQPQHF. The CDR3, as DNA: TGCGCCAGCAGCTTGGGATCGGAGGGACAGCCCCAGCATTTT.

The rearrangement joins TRBV4-2 to TRBJ2-3, with 12 bases lining up with TRBD2. There are 16 residues in the CDR3. Losses at the gene ends were 3 bases for V and 3 bases for J; bases not matched to a gene: 4. CDR1 and CDR2 from the germline V gene are LGHNA and YNFKEQ. This CDR3 reads CASSHLAGGLTDTQYF. The CDR3 DNA sequence: TGTGCCAGCAGCCACCTAGCGGGGGGGCTGACAGATACGCAGTATTTT.

This rearrangement joins TRBV5-1 to TRBJ1-2, with D tentatively TRBD1 (6 bases). The V end was cut by 0 bases, the J end by 6 bases, with 15 bases between. CDR1 is SGHRS and CDR2 is YFSETQ in the germline V gene. This CDR3 is built from 15 residues. The CDR3 nucleotides are TGCGCCAGCAGCTTGGCGTCTTTGGGGGCGGATGGCTACACCTTC. This translates into CASSLASLGADGYTF.

The genes are TRBV4-1 and TRBJ1-1; D is undetermined. Trimming pared 1 base from V and 10 bases from J, leaving 13 bases between. This CDR3 is built from 13 residues. From germline, CDR1 is MGHRA and CDR2 YSYEKL. The CDR3 bases are TGCGCCAGCAGCCAAGTTACCGGGGAGGTAGCTTTCTTT. Its translation is CASSQVTGEVAFF.

In regard to this clone: The identical CDR3 is also encoded by other nucleotide sequences in the sample. Written as DNA, the CDR3 is TGCGCCAGCAGCTTGGGGACAGGCGAAGAGACCCAGTACTTC. It specifies CASSLGTGEETQYF. This chain links TRBV5-1 with TRBJ2-5, with TRBD1 matching 7 bases. The CDR3 extends over 14 amino acids. V lost 0 bases, J lost 3 bases, and 2 bases stayed unmatched. CDR1 and CDR2 (germline): SGHRS, YFSETQ. Together with reference TRBV5-1 and TRBJ2-5, the CDR3 gives the full variable domain: KAGVTQTPRYLIKTRGQQVTLSCSPISGHRSVSWYQQTPGQGLQFLFEYFSETQRNKGNFPGRFSGRQFSNSRSEMNVSTLELGDSALYLCASSLGTGEETQYFGPGTRLLVL.

The rearrangement uses TRBV9 and TRBJ2-7; 11 nucleotides agree with TRBD2. This CDR3 region has 15 residues. The V and J ends lost 2 bases and 7 bases, in that order; junction bases with no gene match: 8. Germline lookup yields CDR1 SGDLS and CDR2 YYNGEE. The CDR3 reads CASSVGTSGSYEQYF. CDR3 in DNA: TGTGCCAGCAGCGTGGGGACTAGCGGTTCGTATGAGCAGTACTTC.

The chain uses TRBV12-5 and TRBJ1-5, with D unresolved. Germline V gene lookup returns CDR1 LGHNT and CDR2 FRNRAP. V lost 1 base and J 0 bases, leaving 13 bases between the germline ends. The CDR3 extends over 17 amino acids. CDR3 DNA: TGTGCTAGTGGTTTGGGACTTAACTTCTATAGCAATCAGCCCCAGCATTTT. This codes for CASGLGLNFYSNQPQHF. Looking up the rest from reference TRBV12-5 and TRBJ1-5 gives the full variable domain: DARVTQTPRHKVTEMGQEVTMRCQPILGHNTVFWYRQTMMQGLELLAYFRNRAPLDDSGMPKDRFSAEMPDATLATLKIQPSEPRDSAVYFCASGLGLNFYSNQPQHFGDGTRLSIL.